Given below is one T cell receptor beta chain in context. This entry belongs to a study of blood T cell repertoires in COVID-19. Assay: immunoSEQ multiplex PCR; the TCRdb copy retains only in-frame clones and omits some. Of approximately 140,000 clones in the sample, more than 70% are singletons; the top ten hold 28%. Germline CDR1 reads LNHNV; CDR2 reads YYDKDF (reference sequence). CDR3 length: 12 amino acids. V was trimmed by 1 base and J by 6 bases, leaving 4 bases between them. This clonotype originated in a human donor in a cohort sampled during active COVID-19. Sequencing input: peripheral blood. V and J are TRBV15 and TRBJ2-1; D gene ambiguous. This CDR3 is CATSRVINEQFF. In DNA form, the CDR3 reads TGTGCCACCAGCAGAGTCATCAATGAGCAGTTCTTC. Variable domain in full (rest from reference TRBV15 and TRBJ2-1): DAMVIQNPRYQVTQFGKPVTLSCSQTLNHNVMYWYQQKSSQAPKLLFHYYDKDFNNEADTPDNFQSRRPNTSFCFLDIRSPGLGDTAMYLCATSRVINEQFFGPGTRLTVL.